The subject of this entry is one T cell receptor (beta chain). The antigen is unknown. The PCR ran on 60 Vbeta and 13 Jbeta primers. Data came from immunoSEQ multiplex PCR; TCRdb stores just in-frame clones and leaves some out. The repertoire holds about 98,000 clones, about 76% seen once, with about 8% in the top ten. These data belong to a study of cytomegalovirus exposure and HLA in healthy donors. Study-level results: As a later analysis revealed, most CMV-associated TCR beta chains appeared HLA-restricted.

The CDR3 spans 16 residues. Losses at the gene ends were 2 bases for V and 3 bases for J; bases not matched to a gene: 7. Germline loops: CDR1 MNHEY, CDR2 SVGAGI. The chain has TRBV6-5 and TRBJ1-3; 7 nucleotides match TRBD1. Input material: PBMCs. This TCR came from a human donor in good health. CDR3 residues: CASSYTGVGSGNTIYF. In nucleotides, the CDR3 is TGTGCCAGCAGTTACACAGGGGTCGGGAGTGGAAACACCATATATTTT.